The next 13 T cell receptor beta chains were all read from a single sample in a study of T cell responses to AZD1222 COVID-19 vaccine. Assay used: immunoSEQ multiplex PCR; TCRdb lists only in-frame clones, some missing. In the table there are 150,000 to 200,000 clones, almost 95% of which are singletons. The sequencing here drew on peripheral blood, taken on day 0 of AZD1222 vaccination. The source of these receptors is an adult in good health.

This chain links TRBV19 with TRBJ2-1; unclear D gene. V lost 4 bases and J 5 bases, leaving 6 bases between the germline ends. The CDR3 runs to 12 residues. From germline, CDR1 is LNHDA and CDR2 SQIVND (reference sequence). CDR3 in amino acids: CASSTIHNEQFF. As DNA, the CDR3 is TGTGCCAGTAGTACTATTCACAATGAGCAGTTCTTC.

The V and J genes are TRBV10-3 and TRBJ2-7, with unresolved D. Trimming pared 0 bases from V and 2 bases from J, leaving 11 bases between. Germline loops: CDR1 ENHRY, CDR2 SYGVKD. This CDR3 comprises 15 residues. The CDR3 region is CAISESASTTYEQYF. CDR3 coding DNA: TGTGCCATCAGTGAGTCGGCCAGTACTACCTACGAGCAGTACTTC.

The rearrangement joins TRBV19 to TRBJ1-1; no reliable D call. There are 13 residues in the CDR3. The germline V gene encodes CDR1 LNHDA and CDR2 SQIVND (reference sequence). The V and J ends lost 9 bases and 0 bases respectively, with 11 bases between them. As DNA, the CDR3 is TGTGCCAGCCGATTGGGGTTGAACACTGAAGCTTTCTTT. Amino acid sequence: CASRLGLNTEAFF.

The rearrangement joins TRBV4-3 to TRBJ1-3; D unresolved. This CDR3 has 13 residues. Trimming removed 0 bases from V and 7 bases from J, with 7 bases in between. The V gene's germline CDR1 is LGHNA and CDR2 YSLEER. Written as DNA, the CDR3 is TGCGCCAGCAGCCAAGATATGGGGAACACCATATATTTT. It encodes CASSQDMGNTIYF.

Worth noting for this clone: Within the sample, other DNA sequences also encode this same CDR3. The chain recombines TRBV18 with TRBJ1-1; TRBD1 might be the D (5 bases). CDR3 length equals 15 residues. V lost 3 bases and J 2 bases, leaving 13 bases between the germline ends. Germline CDR1 KGHSH, CDR2 LQKENI. The CDR3 region is CASSPLRGRNTEAFF. DNA of the CDR3: TGTGCCAGCTCACCGTTACGGGGGAGAAACACTGAAGCTTTCTTT.

The rearrangement joins TRBV3-1 (or the pseudogene TRBV3-2) to TRBJ1-2; D gene unclear. This CDR3 has 19 residues. CDR1 is LGHDT, CDR2 YNNKEL, per germline (reference sequence). The V end was cut by 5 bases, the J end by 5 bases, with 30 bases between. The CDR3 here is CASSKAAGRTPSYLYGYTF. As DNA, the CDR3 is TGTGCCAGCAGCAAAGCAGCAGGAAGGACTCCTTCTTACCTTTATGGCTACACCTTC.

The V call is TRBV4-3, the J call TRBJ1-6; D not resolved. CDR3 size: 13 residues. CDR1 and CDR2 (germline): LGHNA, YSLEER. V was clipped by 4 bases and J by 13 bases, with 14 bases between them. This chain's CDR3 is CASSLGPGLPLHF. The CDR3 nucleotides read TGCGCCAGCAGCCTCGGACCGGGTCTGCCCCTCCACTTT.

This chain uses TRBV14 with TRBJ2-7; D gene unclear. The CDR3 is made up of 12 amino acids. V dropped 4 bases and J dropped 3 bases, with 7 bases sitting between them. The germline gives CDR1 SGHDN, CDR2 FVKESK. Here the CDR3 reads CASSRDFYEQYF. The CDR3 DNA reads TGTGCCAGCAGCCGAGACTTCTACGAGCAGTACTTC. The complete variable domain, with remaining parts taken from reference TRBV14 and TRBJ2-7, reads EAGVTQFPSHSVIEKGQTVTLRCDPISGHDNLYWYRRVMGKEIKFLLHFVKESKQDESGMPNNRFLAERTGGTYSTLKVQPAELEDSGVYFCASSRDFYEQYFGPGTRLTVT.

V and J are TRBV28 and TRBJ1-4; tentative D call: TRBD1 (6 bases). Trimming took 7 bases from V and 12 from J, leaving 21 bases between them. The CDR3 spans 14 residues. The germline gives CDR1 MDHEN, CDR2 SYDVKM. CDR3 in amino acids: CASTISHPGDELFF. The CDR3 nucleotides read TGTGCCAGCACCATATCTCACCCAGGGGACGAACTGTTTTTT.

The rearrangement uses TRBV19 and TRBJ2-3; D perhaps matches TRBD1 (6 bases). Germline V gene data show CDR1 as LNHDA and CDR2 as SQIVND (reference sequence). V lost 4 bases and J lost 9, with 14 bases in between. The CDR3 extends over 13 amino acids. The CDR3 coding sequence is TGTGCCAGTAGTAATCAGGGGCGTGACACGCAGTATTTT. Amino acids: CASSNQGRDTQYF.

The chain joins TRBV27 to TRBJ2-3; the D is unclear. The CDR3 runs to 14 residues. The V gene's germline CDR1 is MNHEY and CDR2 SMNVEV (reference sequence). Trimming stripped 5 bases from V and 2 bases from J, with 11 bases between. This CDR3 is CASSPTRHTDTQYF. The CDR3, as DNA: TGTGCCAGCAGTCCGACTCGACACACAGATACGCAGTATTTT.

The genes are TRBV28 and TRBJ1-2; 7 bases align to TRBD1. Germline V CDR1 and CDR2: MDHEN, SYDVKM. Unmatched junction bases numbered 7, after V lost 6 bases and J lost 3 bases. This CDR3 spans 14 amino acids. Here the CDR3 DNA reads TGTGCCAGCAGGGTTACAGGGGCGGACTATGGCTACACCTTC. It specifies CASRVTGADYGYTF.

The chain carries TRBV5-1 and TRBJ2-1; 13 bases agree with TRBD2. After removal of 0 bases from V and 4 bases from J, the junction contained 4 bases not matched to a gene. Germline CDR1 reads SGHRS; CDR2 reads YFSETQ. The CDR3 consists of 17 residues. CDR3 loop: CASSLVGLAGVYNEQFF. The CDR3 DNA reads TGCGCCAGCAGCTTGGTAGGACTAGCGGGAGTATACAATGAGCAGTTCTTC. Looking up the rest from reference TRBV5-1 and TRBJ2-1 gives the full variable domain: KAGVTQTPRYLIKTRGQQVTLSCSPISGHRSVSWYQQTPGQGLQFLFEYFSETQRNKGNFPGRFSGRQFSNSRSEMNVSTLELGDSALYLCASSLVGLAGVYNEQFFGPGTRLTVL.